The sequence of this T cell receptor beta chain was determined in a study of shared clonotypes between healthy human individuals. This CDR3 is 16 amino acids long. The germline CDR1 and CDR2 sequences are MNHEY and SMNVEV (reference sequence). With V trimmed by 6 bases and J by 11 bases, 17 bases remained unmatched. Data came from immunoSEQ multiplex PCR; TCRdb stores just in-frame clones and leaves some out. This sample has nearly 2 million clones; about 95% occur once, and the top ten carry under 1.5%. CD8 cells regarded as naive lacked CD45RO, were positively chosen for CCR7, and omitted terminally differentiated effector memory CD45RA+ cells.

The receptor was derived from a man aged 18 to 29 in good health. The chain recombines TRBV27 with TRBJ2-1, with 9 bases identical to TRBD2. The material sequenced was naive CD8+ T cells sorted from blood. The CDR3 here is CASSTLGGLAGFKQFF. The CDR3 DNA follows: TGTGCCAGCAGCACCCTGGGGGGGCTAGCGGGGTTCAAGCAGTTCTTC.